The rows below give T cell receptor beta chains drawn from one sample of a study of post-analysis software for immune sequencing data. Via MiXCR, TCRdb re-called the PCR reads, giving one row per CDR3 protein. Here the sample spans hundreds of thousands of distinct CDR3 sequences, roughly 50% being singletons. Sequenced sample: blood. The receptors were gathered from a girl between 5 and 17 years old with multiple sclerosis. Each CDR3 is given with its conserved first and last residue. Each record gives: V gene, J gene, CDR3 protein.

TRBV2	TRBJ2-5	CASVGSGSRETQYF
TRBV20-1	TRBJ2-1	CSAPGDRGHEQFF
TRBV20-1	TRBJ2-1	CSARELAGLSSYNEQFF
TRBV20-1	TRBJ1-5	CSARPGTGRQPQHF
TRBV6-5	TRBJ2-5	CASSYRRAAVLFQETQYF
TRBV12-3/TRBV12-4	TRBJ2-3	CASSLRGVSTDTQYF
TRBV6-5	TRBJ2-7	CASKVGRSYEQYF
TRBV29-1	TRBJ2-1	CSVAHRGWPQLSGNEQFF
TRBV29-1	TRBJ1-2	CSVDQGGFGYTF
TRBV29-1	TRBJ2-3	CSVQGTAGGRIDTQYF
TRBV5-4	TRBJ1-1	CASSRKKGANTEAFF
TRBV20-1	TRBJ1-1	CSARPEQGAWVAFF
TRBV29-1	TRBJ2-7	CSVVPGTGVEQYF
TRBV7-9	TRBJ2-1	CASSLLGESYNEQFF
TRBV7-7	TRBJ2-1	CASSLATSGGIYNEQFF
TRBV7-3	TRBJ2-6	CASSLTGQGALGANVLTF
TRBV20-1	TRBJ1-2	CSARTDRGNYGYTF
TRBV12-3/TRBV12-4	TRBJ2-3	CASSSDSVDTQYF
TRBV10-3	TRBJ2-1	CAISDLPTRTDEQFF
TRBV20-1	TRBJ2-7	CSAREVQGLYEQYF
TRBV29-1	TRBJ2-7	CSVGVAGGAYEQYF
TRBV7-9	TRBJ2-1	CASSTRDESFF
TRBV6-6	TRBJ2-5	CASSHFDRGTQETQYF
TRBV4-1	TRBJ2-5	CASSQDWETQYF
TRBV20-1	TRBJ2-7	CSARGSKVGYEQYF
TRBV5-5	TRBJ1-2	CASSSIGQGAQGYTF
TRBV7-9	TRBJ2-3	CASNLEPQLKTSTDTQYF
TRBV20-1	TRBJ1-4	CSARDWSINEKLFF
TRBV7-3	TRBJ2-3	CASSFPLETQYF
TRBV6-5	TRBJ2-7	CASSYSPGLAYEQYF
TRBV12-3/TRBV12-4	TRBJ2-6	CASSGLAGTGANVLTF
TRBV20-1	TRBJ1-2	CSARDLQGSHGYTF
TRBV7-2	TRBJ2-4	CASSLALAGYRTDIQYF
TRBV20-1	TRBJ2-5	CSGTSGRNQETQYF
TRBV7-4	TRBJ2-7	CASTLSYRDVSYEQYF
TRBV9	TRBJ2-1	CASSVGGGGSADEQFF